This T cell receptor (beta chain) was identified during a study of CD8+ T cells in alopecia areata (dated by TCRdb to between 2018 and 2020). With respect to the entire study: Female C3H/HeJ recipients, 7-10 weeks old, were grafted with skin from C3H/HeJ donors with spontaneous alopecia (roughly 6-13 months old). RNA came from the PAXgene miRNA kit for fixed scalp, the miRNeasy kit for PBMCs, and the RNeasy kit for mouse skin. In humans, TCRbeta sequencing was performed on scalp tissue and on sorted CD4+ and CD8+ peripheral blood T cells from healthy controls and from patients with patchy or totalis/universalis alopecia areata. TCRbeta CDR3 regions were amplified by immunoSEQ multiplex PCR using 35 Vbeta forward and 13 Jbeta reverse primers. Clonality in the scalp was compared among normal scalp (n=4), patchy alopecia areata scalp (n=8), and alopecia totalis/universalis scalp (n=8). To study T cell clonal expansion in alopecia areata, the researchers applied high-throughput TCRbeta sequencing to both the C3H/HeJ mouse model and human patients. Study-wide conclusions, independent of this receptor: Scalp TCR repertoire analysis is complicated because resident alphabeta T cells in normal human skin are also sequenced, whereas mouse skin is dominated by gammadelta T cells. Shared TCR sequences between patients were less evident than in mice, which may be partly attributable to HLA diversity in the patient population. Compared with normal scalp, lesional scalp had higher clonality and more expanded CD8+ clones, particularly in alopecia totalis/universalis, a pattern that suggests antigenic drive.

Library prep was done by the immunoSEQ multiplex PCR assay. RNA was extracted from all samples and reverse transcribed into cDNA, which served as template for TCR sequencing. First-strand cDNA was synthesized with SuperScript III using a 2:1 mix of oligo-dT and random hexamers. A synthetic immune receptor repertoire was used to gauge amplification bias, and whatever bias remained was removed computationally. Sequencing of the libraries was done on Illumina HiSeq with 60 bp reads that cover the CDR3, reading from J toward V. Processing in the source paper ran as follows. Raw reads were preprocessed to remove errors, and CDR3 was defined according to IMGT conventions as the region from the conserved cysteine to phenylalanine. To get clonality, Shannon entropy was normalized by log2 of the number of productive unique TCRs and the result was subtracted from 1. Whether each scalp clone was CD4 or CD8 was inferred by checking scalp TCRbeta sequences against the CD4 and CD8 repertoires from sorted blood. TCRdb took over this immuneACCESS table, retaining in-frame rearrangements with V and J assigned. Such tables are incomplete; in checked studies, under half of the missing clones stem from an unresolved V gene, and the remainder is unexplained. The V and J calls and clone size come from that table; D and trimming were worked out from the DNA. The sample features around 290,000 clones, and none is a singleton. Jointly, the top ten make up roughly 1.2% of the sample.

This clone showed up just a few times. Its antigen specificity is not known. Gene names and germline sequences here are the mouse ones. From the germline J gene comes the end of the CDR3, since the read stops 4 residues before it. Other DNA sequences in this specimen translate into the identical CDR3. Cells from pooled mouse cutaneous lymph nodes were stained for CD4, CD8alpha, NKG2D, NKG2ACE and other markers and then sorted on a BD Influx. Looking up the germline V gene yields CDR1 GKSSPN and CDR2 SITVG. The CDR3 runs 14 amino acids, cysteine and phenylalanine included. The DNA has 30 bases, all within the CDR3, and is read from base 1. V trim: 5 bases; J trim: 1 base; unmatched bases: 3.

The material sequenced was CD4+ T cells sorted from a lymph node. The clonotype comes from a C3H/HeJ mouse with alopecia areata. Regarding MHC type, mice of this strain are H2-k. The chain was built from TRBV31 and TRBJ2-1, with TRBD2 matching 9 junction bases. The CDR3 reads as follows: CAWGDWGNYAEQFF. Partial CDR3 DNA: TGTGCCTGGGGAGACTGGGGGAACTATGCT.